This entry features one TCR beta chain sequence. What it recognizes is unknown. This entry comes from a study of T cells expressing NK-cell markers. The overall study: Investigators obtained TCR beta repertoires from sorted CD3+CD56+NKG2C+, CD3+CD56+NKG2C- and CD3+CD56-NKG2C+ T cells. Study-wide findings and caveats: For over 5 donors, the dominant NKG2C+ clonotypes made up about 1.0-7.5% of their CD8+ T cells. Similarly, these clonotypes led the CD3+CD56-NKG2C+ fraction as well in several donors.

TCRdb re-called the 5' RACE reads and shows each CDR3 protein once, DNA omitted. The table lists roughly 420,000 distinct CDR3 sequences. This CDR3 has 14 amino acids. Per the germline V gene, CDR1 is SGHTA and CDR2 is FQGNSA. V and J are TRBV7-2 and TRBJ2-7; TCRdb indicates TRBD2, and absent DNA this call remains unverified. The TCR comes from a woman between 18 and 70 years old in good health. Sequences were obtained from blood T cells: a sorted CD56 or NKG2C T cell subset, CD4+ or CD8+ T cells, or bulk PBMC T cells (not recorded which). The chain's CDR3 is CASSSTSGRVEQYF.